The 14 T cell receptor beta chains below come from one sample, sequenced in a study of control samples from healthy donors and cancer patients. Profiled with immunoSEQ multiplex PCR; TCRdb holds only in-frame clones, not every one. The table has about 82,000 clones, 94% seen once. The sample consisted of blood. The receptors come from a woman under 30 in good health.

J is TRBJ1-2 and V is TRBV19, with 8 positions matching TRBD1. Germline V gene sequence: CDR1 LNHDA, CDR2 SQIVND (reference sequence). J was trimmed by 8 bases and V by 3 bases; bases with no gene match: 8. The CDR3 contains 14 residues. The CDR3 DNA reads TGTGCCAGTAGTATTGGACAGGGTAGCTACGGCTACACCTTC. It is translated as CASSIGQGSYGYTF. Using reference TRBV19 and TRBJ1-2 for the parts outside the CDR3, the full variable domain is DGGITQSPKYLFRKEGQNVTLSCEQNLNHDAMYWYRQDPGQGLRLIYYSQIVNDFQKGDIAEGYSVSREKKESFPLTVTSAQKNPTAFYLCASSIGQGSYGYTFGSGTRLTVV.

This chain links TRBV6-6 with TRBJ1-5, with a weak D call TRBD1 (6 bases). V lost 6 bases to trimming and J lost 4 bases, with 13 bases between them. CDR1 and CDR2 from the germline V gene are MNHNY and SVGAGI (reference sequence). CDR3 size: 14 residues. The CDR3 here is CASSRGQLNQPQHF. The CDR3 DNA follows: TGTGCCAGCAGCCGCGGACAGTTAAATCAGCCCCAGCATTTT.

This chain links TRBV9 with TRBJ2-5; maybe TRBD2 (7 bases). From germline, CDR1 is SGDLS and CDR2 YYNGEE. The CDR3 has 16 residues. V shed 0 bases and J shed 5 bases, with 17 bases lying between them. Written as DNA, the CDR3 is TGTGCCAGCAGCGTAGAGCAGGGAGGGGGATGGGAGACCCAGTACTTC. Protein: CASSVEQGGGWETQYF.

The rearrangement joins TRBV7-2 to TRBJ1-3, with D tentatively TRBD1 (6 bases). The CDR3 consists of 15 residues. Germline CDR1 and CDR2: SGHTA and FQGNSA. V lost 2 bases, J lost 2 bases, and 10 bases lay in between. The CDR3 sequence: CASSLSGGAGNTIYF. CDR3 DNA sequence: TGTGCCAGCAGCTTATCGGGGGGCGCTGGAAACACCATATATTTT.

J is TRBJ2-5 and V is TRBV6-6; D call uncertain. Germline V lookup: CDR1 MNHNY, CDR2 SVGAGI (reference sequence). CDR3 length: 15 residues. Trimming took off 2 bases at V and 2 bases at J, with 12 bases between the two ends. CDR3 nucleotide sequence: TGTGCCAGCAGTTACAGGGTACTTCGACAAGAGACCCAGTACTTC. Amino acids: CASSYRVLRQETQYF.

This clone was counted a single time. This rearrangement joins TRBV27 to TRBJ1-1, with no clear D. V lost 5 bases and J lost 1, with 2 bases in between. The CDR3 is 11 amino acids. The germline gives CDR1 MNHEY, CDR2 SMNVEV (reference sequence). The CDR3 sequence is CASSGNTEAFF. In DNA form, the CDR3 reads TGTGCCAGCAGTGGGAACACTGAAGCTTTCTTT.

This sequence joins TRBV5-1 and TRBJ1-1, with D possibly TRBD1 on 5 matching bases. With 4 bases removed from V and 1 base from J, the gap between germline ends came to 11 bases. This CDR3 contains 14 residues. The V gene's germline CDR1 is SGHRS and CDR2 YFSETQ. This CDR3 reads CASSRATENTEAFF. CDR3 DNA: TGCGCCAGCAGCCGGGCGACAGAGAACACTGAAGCTTTCTTT.

The V call is TRBV10-2, the J call TRBJ1-1; no clear D gene. The CDR3 spans 13 residues. Germline V gene sequence: CDR1 WSHSY, CDR2 SAAADI. Trimming took off 7 bases at V and 11 bases at J, with 20 bases between the two ends. The CDR3 region has the DNA TGCGCCAGCAAGGAGGACGGACGGGGAGTGGCTTTCTTT. Protein: CASKEDGRGVAFF.

The CDR3 DNA is TGTGCCAGCAGTACGGGGCCGGTCACCGGGGAGCTGTTTTTT. Its translation: CASSTGPVTGELFF. The chain has TRBV6-5 and TRBJ2-2; D tentatively fits TRBD1 or TRBD2 (5 bases each). Germline V gene sequence: CDR1 MNHEY, CDR2 SVGAGI. With 5 bases removed from V and 4 bases from J, the gap between germline ends came to 11 bases. This CDR3 contains 14 residues.

V and J are TRBV5-4 and TRBJ2-3; D call uncertain. The CDR3 spans 15 residues. Germline-derived CDR1 and CDR2 are SGHNT and YYREEE (reference sequence). The V gene lost 0 bases and the J gene lost 5 bases, with 13 bases spanning the gap. The CDR3 nucleotides read TGTGCCAGCAGCTTGGCCCACGTAACGGGAGATACGCAGTATTTT. Protein sequence: CASSLAHVTGDTQYF.

V is TRBV28 and J is TRBJ2-7; TRBD2 matches 7 bases. The CDR3 totals 12 residues. Germline assignment: CDR1 MDHEN and CDR2 SYDVKM. The junction had 0 bases not matched to a gene; V was cut back by 5 bases and J by 2 bases. This CDR3 reads CASSSGTYEQYF. For the CDR3, the DNA is TGTGCCAGCAGTAGCGGGACCTACGAGCAGTACTTC.

V is TRBV28 and J is TRBJ2-7; D is perhaps TRBD1 (6 bases). CDR3 length: 14 amino acids. CDR1 and CDR2 from the germline V gene are MDHEN and SYDVKM. With 1 base removed from V and 9 bases from J, the gap between germline ends came to 16 bases. DNA of the CDR3: TGTGCCAGCAGTTTATCAGGGGTTGGATCGGCGCAGTACTTC. Amino acids: CASSLSGVGSAQYF.

This chain links TRBV19 with TRBJ1-2; TRBD1 matches at 7 bases. Germline V gives CDR1 LNHDA, CDR2 SQIVND (reference sequence). V lost 5 bases, J lost 0 bases, and 6 bases stayed unmatched. The CDR3 covers 15 residues. The chain's CDR3 is CASSDRDRANYGYTF. For the CDR3, the DNA is TGTGCCAGTAGTGACCGGGACAGAGCTAACTATGGCTACACCTTC.

The chain is built from TRBV6-6 and TRBJ1-1; 7 nucleotides align to TRBD1. With 7 bases clipped from V and 4 bases from J, the junction kept 9 bases outside the gene matches. This CDR3 has 14 amino acids. Germline CDR1 MNHNY, CDR2 SVGAGI (reference sequence). The CDR3: CASNPRGVFTEAFF. CDR3 bases: TGTGCCAGCAACCCCAGGGGGGTTTTCACTGAAGCTTTCTTT.